Included here is one TCR beta chain sequence, with context. This clonotype has just a few counts. Its recognized antigen is unknown. No per-base quality is available; no much larger clone lies one base away. Here V drops 2 bases and J drops 0 bases, and the junction holds 6 bases not matched to any gene. CDR3 length: 17 amino acids, cysteine to phenylalanine. Just the 51-base CDR3 DNA is kept, in frame starting at base 1. CDR1 is given as LNHNV and CDR2 as YYDKDF, both from the germline V gene (reference sequence). The sample originates from a study of T cells after yellow fever vaccination (dated by TCRdb to the late 2010s). About the full investigation: The SMART-Seq v4 Ultra Low Input RNA kit was used to prepare libraries from fractions with low cell numbers. To track T-cell clones before and after primary and booster YFV17D yellow fever vaccination, bulk TCR alpha and beta repertoires were sequenced longitudinally. Two healthy male donors, one aged 18 to 30 and one aged 30 to 40 years, made up the cohort. Blood samples were taken at several timepoints before and after primary and secondary immunization, and bulk PBMC replicates and cell subsets were isolated.

The paper's findings and limits, for the study overall: Most clones expanded after primary vaccination were re-detected after the booster (just under 97% of CD4 and about nine tenths of CD8), suggesting broad memory maintenance. Only a couple of donors were included in the study, so the extent to which the findings can be generalized is limited. A small fraction of clonotypes appeared in both the CD4 and CD8 compartments, likely as a result of convergent recombination. Because abundant contaminating clonotypes from the bulk population could be contained in FACS-sorted repertoires, computational filtering was required. Compared with the primary T-cell response, the secondary T-cell response was weaker but faster, peaking on day 5 rather than day 15.

This specimen's treatment or condition label, interpreted: live attenuated yellow fever vaccine strain. A standard Ficoll-Paque protocol was used to isolate PBMCs from peripheral blood. Dynabeads CD4 and CD8 positive selection kits were used to isolate CD4 and CD8 T-cell fractions. RNA was extracted with TriZol from bulk PBMCs, CD4 and CD8 fractions, and dextramer-positive and dextramer-negative fractions. The sequencing machine was an Illumina NovaSeq 6000. Synthesis of TCR cDNA relied on 5'RACE template switching, a step that introduced a universal primer site along with unique molecular identifiers. Priming for cDNA synthesis came from both the TCR alpha and TCR beta constant segments. Libraries were amplified in two PCR steps, with sample barcodes and sequencing adapters added in the second step. Libraries were sequenced on Illumina HiSeq 2500 (2x100 bp) or NovaSeq (2x150 bp). In the authors' own workflow: MIGEC handled demultiplexing of reads and collapsing into UMI consensus sequences, while MiXCR performed V(D)J alignment. Vaccine-responding clonotypes were defined with edgeR using replicate PBMC samples, requiring FDR below 0.01 and a log2 fold change above 5 up to day 15. CD4 or CD8 identity was assigned to each bulk clonotype according to whether the clonotype was present at higher abundance in the sequenced CD4 repertoire or the sequenced CD8 repertoire. TCRdb cleaned the public reads at Q25 with fastp, built clones with MiXCR and kept in-frame beta chains. Records with the same CDR3 protein are collapsed into one entry carrying the most frequent genes and DNA. The V and J calls shown here were made by TCRdb, not taken from the authors' results. The sample table lists a few hundred thousand distinct CDR3 sequences, roughly 8.7% of them with a count of one. Approximately 3.5% of the sample comes from the top ten.

Specimen: CD4+ T cells sorted from PBMCs, collected 5 days after the yellow fever booster vaccination. This receptor was identified in a man in his late teens or twenties who received the YFV17D yellow fever vaccine. Here the chain combines TRBV15 and TRBJ1-4, and 7 junction bases match TRBD1. The sequenced DNA: TGTGCCACCAGCAGACTGCCGACAGGGCCAACTAATGAAAAACTGTTTTTT. The resulting protein is CATSRLPTGPTNEKLFF.